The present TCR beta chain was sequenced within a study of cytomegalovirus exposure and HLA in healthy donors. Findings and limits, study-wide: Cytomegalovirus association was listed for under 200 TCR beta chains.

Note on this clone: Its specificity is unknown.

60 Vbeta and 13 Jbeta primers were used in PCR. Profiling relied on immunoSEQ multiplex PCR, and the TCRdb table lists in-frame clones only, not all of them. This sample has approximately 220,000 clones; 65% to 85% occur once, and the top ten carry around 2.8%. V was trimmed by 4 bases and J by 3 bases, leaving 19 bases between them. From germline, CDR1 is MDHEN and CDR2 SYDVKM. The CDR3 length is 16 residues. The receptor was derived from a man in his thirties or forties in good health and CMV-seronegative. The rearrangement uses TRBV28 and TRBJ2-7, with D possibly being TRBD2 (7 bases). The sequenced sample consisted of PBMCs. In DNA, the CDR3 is TGTGCCAGCAGTTCCCAAGTAGGGGGGGCCCGCTACGAGCAGTACTTC. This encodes CASSSQVGGARYEQYF.